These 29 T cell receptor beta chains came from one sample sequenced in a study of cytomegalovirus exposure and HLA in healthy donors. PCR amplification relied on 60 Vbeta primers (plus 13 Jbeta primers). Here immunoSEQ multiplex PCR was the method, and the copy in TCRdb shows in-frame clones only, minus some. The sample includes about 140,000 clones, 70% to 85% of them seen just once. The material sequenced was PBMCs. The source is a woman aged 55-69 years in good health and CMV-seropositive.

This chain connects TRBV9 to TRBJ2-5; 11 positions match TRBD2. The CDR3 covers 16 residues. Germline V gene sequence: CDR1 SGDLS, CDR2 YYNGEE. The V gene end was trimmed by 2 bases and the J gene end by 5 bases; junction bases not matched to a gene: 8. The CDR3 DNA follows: TGTGCCAGCAGCGTCACGACTAGCGGGAATCTGGAGACCCAGTACTTC. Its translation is CASSVTTSGNLETQYF.

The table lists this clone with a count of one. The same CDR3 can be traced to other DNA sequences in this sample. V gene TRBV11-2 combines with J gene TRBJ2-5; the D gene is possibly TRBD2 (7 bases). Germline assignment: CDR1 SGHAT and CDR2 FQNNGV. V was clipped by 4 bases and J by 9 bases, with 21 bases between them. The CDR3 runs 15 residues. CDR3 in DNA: TGTGCCAGCAGCTCGCTGGGGGCGGGGGTGATGGCCCAGTACTTC. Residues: CASSSLGAGVMAQYF.

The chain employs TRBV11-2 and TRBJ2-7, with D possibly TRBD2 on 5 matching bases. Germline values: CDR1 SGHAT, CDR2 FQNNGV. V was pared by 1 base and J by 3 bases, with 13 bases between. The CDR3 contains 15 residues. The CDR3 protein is CASSLARPGNYEQYF. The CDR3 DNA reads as TGTGCCAGCAGCTTAGCCAGACCCGGGAACTACGAGCAGTACTTC. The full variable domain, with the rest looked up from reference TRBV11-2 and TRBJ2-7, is EAGVAQSPRYKIIEKRQSVAFWCNPISGHATLYWYQQILGQGPKLLIQFQNNGVVDDSQLPKDRFSAERLKGVDSTLKIQPAKLEDSAVYLCASSLARPGNYEQYFGPGTRLTVT.

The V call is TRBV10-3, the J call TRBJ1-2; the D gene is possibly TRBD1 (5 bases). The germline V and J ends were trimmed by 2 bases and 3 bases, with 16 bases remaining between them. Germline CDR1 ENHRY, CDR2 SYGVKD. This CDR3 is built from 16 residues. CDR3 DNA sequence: TGTGCCATCAGTGAGAAGGACACAGTCCCTCACTATGGCTACACCTTC. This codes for CAISEKDTVPHYGYTF.

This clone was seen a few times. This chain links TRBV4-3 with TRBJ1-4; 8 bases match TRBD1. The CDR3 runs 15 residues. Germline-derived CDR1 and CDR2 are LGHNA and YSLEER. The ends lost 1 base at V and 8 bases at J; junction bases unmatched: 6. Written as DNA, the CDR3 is TGCGCCAGCAGCCAAGCTGCCGACAGGGGCGAAAAACTGTTTTTT. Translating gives CASSQAADRGEKLFF.

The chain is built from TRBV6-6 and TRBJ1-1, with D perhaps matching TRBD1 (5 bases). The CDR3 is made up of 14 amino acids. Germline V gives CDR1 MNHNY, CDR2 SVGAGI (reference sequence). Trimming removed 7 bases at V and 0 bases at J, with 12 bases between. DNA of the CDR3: TGTGCCAGCAACCTGGGGGGGTTGAACACTGAAGCTTTCTTT. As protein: CASNLGGLNTEAFF.

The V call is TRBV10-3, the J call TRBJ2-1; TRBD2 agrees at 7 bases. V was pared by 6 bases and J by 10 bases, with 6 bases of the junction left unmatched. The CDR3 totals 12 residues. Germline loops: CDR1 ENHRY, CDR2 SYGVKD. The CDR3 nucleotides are TGTGCCATCAGGGGGGAGGGGCAGGAGCAGTTCTTC. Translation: CAIRGEGQEQFF.

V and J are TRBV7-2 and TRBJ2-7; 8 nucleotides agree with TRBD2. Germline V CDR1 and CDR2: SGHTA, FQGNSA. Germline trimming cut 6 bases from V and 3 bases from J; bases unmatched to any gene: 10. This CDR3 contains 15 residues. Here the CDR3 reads CASSSKRESIYEQYF. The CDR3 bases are TGTGCCAGCAGTTCAAAGCGGGAGTCTATCTACGAGCAGTACTTC.

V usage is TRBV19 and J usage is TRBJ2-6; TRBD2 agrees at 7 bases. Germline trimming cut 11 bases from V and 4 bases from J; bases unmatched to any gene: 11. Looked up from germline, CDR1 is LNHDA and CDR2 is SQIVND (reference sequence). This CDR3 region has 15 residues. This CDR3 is CAFTGEGPGANVLTF. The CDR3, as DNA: TGTGCCTTTACCGGGGAGGGCCCGGGGGCCAACGTCCTGACTTTC.

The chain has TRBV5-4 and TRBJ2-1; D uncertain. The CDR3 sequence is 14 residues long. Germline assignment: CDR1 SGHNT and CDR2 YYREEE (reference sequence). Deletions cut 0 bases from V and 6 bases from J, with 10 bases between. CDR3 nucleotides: TGTGCCAGCAGCTTGGATGTGGTTAGCAATGAGCAGTTCTTC. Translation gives CASSLDVVSNEQFF.

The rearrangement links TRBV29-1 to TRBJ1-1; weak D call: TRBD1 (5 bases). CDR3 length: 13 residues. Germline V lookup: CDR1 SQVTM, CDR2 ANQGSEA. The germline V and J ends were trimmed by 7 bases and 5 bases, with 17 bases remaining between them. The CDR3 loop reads CSATGGIGTEAFF. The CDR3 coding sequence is TGCAGCGCTACGGGGGGAATAGGGACTGAAGCTTTCTTT.

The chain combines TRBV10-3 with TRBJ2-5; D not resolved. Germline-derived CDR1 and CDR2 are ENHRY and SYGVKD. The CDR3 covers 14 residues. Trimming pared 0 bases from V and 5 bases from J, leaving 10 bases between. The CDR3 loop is CAISESGGVETQYF. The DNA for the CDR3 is TGTGCCATCAGTGAGTCTGGCGGCGTGGAGACCCAGTACTTC.

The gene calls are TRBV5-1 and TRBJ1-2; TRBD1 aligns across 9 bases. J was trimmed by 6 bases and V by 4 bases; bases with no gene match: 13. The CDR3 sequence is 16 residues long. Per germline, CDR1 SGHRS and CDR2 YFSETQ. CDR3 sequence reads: CASSPGQGPSLDGYTF. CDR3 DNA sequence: TGCGCCAGCAGCCCCGGACAGGGGCCTTCTCTAGATGGCTACACCTTC.

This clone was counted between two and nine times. The CDR3 DNA is TGCAGCGTCGCGGACAGGGGAAAGGTTGGCGAGCAGTACTTC. It codes for CSVADRGKVGEQYF. V and J are TRBV29-1 and TRBJ2-5; 9 nucleotides line up with TRBD1. The J call could be wrong; TRBJ2-7 is a better fit for the DNA end. CDR3 length: 14 amino acids. CDR1 and CDR2 (germline): SQVTM, ANQGSEA.

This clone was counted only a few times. For the CDR3, the DNA is TGTGCCAGCTCACCTCTTTGGGGGCGGGTGAACACTGAAGCTTTCTTT. Translating gives CASSPLWGRVNTEAFF. The rearrangement links TRBV18 to TRBJ1-1; D might be TRBD1 (6 bases). This CDR3 region has 16 residues. The germline CDR1 and CDR2 sequences are KGHSH and LQKENI. Trimming removed 3 bases from V and 0 bases from J, with 14 bases in between.

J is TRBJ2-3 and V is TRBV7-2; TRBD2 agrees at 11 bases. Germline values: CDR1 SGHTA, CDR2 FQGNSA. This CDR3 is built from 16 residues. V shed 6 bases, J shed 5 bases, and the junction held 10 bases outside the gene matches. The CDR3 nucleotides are TGTGCCAGCAGAGCAGAACTAGCGGGAGTGGTAGATACGCAGTATTTT. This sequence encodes CASRAELAGVVDTQYF.

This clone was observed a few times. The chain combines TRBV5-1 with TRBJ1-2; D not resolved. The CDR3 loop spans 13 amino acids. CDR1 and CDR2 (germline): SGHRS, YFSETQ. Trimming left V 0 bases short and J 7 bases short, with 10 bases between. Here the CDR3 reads CASSLGQRAGYTF. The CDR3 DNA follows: TGCGCCAGCAGCTTGGGGCAGCGTGCTGGCTACACCTTC.

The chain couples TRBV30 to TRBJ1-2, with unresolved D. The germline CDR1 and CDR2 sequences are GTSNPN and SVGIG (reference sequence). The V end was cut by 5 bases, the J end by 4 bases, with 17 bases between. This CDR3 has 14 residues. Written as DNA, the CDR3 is TGTGCCTGGCAGAGCTCGGGTCTAGTCTATGGCTACACCTTC. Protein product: CAWQSSGLVYGYTF.

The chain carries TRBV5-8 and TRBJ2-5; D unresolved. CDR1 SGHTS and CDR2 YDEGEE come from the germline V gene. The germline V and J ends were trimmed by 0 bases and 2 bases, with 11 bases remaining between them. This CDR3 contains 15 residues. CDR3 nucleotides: TGTGCCAGCAGCTTGGCTTTGACTCTTCAAGAGACCCAGTACTTC. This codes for CASSLALTLQETQYF.

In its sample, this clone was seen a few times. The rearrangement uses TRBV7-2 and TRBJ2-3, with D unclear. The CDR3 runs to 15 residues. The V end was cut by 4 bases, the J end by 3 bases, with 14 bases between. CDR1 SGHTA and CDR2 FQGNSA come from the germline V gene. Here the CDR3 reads CASSSISSRTDTQYF. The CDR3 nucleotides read TGTGCCAGCAGCTCGATATCCTCGAGGACAGATACGCAGTATTTT.

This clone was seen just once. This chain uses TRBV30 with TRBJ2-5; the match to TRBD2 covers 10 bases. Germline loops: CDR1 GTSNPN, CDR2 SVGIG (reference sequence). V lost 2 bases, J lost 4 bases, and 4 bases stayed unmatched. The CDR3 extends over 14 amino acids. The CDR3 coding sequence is TGTGCCTGGAGTCCGCGGACTAGCGGAGAGACCCAGTACTTC. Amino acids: CAWSPRTSGETQYF.

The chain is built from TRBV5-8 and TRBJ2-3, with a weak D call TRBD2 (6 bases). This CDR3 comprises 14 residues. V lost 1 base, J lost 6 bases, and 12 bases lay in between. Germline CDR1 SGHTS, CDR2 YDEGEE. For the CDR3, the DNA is TGTGCCAGCAGCTTGCAATGGAGGGCTGATACGCAGTATTTT. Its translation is CASSLQWRADTQYF.

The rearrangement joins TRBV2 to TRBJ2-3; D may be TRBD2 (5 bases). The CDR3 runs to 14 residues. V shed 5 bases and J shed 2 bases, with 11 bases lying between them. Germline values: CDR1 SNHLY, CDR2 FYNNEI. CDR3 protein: CASSPLRATDTQYF. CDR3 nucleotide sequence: TGTGCCAGCAGTCCTTTGAGGGCCACAGATACGCAGTATTTT.

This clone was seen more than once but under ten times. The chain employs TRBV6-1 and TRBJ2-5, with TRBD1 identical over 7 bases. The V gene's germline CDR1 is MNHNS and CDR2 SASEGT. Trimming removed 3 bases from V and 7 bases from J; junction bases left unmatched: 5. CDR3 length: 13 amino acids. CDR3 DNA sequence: TGTGCCAGCAGTGATGCAGGGGACAGGACCCAGTACTTC. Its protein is CASSDAGDRTQYF.

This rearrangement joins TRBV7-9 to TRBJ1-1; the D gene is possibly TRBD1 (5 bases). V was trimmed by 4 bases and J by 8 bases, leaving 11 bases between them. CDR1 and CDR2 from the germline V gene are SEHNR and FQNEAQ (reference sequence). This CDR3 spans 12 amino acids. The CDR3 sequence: CASSSLGGEAFF. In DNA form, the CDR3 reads TGTGCCAGCAGCTCGCTGGGGGGAGAAGCTTTCTTT.

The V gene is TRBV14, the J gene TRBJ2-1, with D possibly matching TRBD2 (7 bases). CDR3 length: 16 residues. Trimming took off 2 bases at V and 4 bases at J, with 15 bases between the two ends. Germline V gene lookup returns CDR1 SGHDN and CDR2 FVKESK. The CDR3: CASSQWGAGAYNEQFF. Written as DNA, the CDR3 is TGTGCCAGCAGCCAATGGGGTGCGGGGGCTTACAATGAGCAGTTCTTC.

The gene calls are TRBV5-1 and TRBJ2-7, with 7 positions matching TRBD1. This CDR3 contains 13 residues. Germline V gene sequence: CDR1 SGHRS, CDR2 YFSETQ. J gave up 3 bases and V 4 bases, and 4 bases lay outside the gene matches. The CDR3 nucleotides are TGCGCCAGCAGCAAGGGACAGAGCTACGAGCAGTACTTC. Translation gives CASSKGQSYEQYF.

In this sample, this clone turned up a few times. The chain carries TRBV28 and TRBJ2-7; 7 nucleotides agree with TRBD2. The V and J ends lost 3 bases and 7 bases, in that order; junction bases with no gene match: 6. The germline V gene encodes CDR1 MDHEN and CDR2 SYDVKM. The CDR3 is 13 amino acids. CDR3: CASSLAGDWEQYF. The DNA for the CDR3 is TGTGCCAGCAGTTTGGCGGGGGATTGGGAGCAGTACTTC.

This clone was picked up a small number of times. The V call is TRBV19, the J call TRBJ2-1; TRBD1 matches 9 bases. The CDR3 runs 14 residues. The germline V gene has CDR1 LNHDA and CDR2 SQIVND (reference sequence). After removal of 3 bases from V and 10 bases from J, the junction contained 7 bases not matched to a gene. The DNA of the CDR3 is TGTGCCAGTAGTATGGGTGGGACAGGGCGGGAGCAGTTCTTC. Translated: CASSMGGTGREQFF.